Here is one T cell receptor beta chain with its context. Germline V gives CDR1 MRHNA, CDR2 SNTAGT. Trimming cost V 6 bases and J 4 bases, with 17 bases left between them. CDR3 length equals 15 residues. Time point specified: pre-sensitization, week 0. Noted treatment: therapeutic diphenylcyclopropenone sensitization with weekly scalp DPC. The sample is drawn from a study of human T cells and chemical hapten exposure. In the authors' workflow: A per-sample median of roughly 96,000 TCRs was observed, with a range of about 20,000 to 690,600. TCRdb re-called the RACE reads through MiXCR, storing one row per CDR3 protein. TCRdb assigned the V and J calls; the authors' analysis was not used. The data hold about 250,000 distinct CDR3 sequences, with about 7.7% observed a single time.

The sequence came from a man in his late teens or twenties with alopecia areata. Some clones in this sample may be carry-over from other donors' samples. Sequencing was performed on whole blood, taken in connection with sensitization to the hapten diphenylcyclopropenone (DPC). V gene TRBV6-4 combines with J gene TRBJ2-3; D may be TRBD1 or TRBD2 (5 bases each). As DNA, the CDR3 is TGTGCCAGCAGCGAAACCGGGACCGGGCCAGATACGCAGTATTTT. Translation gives CASSETGTGPDTQYF.